These 25 T cell receptor beta chains were sequenced from one sample in a study of blood T cell repertoires in COVID-19. Clones were sequenced by immunoSEQ multiplex PCR, and TCRdb holds only the in-frame ones, with some missing. The table has around 340,000 clones, about 88% seen once. Sequenced: peripheral blood. The origin of the receptors is a woman in her sixties with COVID-19, enrolled during active disease.

This chain joins TRBV7-8 and TRBJ2-3; 7 nucleotides agree with TRBD1. Germline-derived CDR1 and CDR2 are SGHVS and FQNEAQ. The trim removed 0 bases at V and 4 bases at J, leaving 4 bases unmatched. The CDR3 is 15 residues long. The CDR3: CASSLARQGPDTQYF. In nucleotides, the CDR3 is TGTGCCAGCAGCTTAGCCCGACAGGGACCAGATACGCAGTATTTT.

The chain joins TRBV25-1 to TRBJ1-1; D is possibly TRBD1 (5 bases). The length of the CDR3 is 16 residues. Germline V CDR1 and CDR2: MGHDK, SYGVNS. The ends were cut back, 4 bases at V and 4 bases at J, with 19 bases in the middle. The CDR3 loop is CASSGELGVGGTEAFF. In DNA, the CDR3 is TGTGCCAGCAGTGGGGAGTTGGGTGTCGGGGGCACTGAAGCTTTCTTT.

This clone was seen just once. The chain uses TRBV2 and TRBJ1-2, with TRBD1 matching over 9 bases. CDR1 and CDR2 from the germline V gene are SNHLY and FYNNEI. There are 15 residues in the CDR3. V was pared by 8 bases and J by 8 bases, with 15 bases of the junction left unmatched. CDR3 nucleotide sequence: TGTGCCAGCCCCACGACAGGGGGGCGTGTAAAGGGCTACACCTTC. Translating gives CASPTTGGRVKGYTF.

The chain uses TRBV7-7 and TRBJ2-3; D possibly corresponds to TRBD2 (7 bases). This CDR3 has 15 residues. Germline CDR1 and CDR2: SSHAT and FNYEAQ (reference sequence). The V end lost 8 bases, the J end lost 5 bases, and 20 bases lay between the germline ends. The CDR3 loop reads CASGPGGPQGDTQYF. The CDR3 bases are TGTGCCAGCGGACCGGGGGGCCCCCAGGGAGATACGCAGTATTTT.

The chain carries TRBV7-2 and TRBJ1-6; D remains unclear. The CDR3 contains 14 residues. The ends were cut back, 1 base at V and 8 bases at J, with 9 bases in the middle. Germline V gene data show CDR1 as SGHTA and CDR2 as FQGNSA. The CDR3 DNA reads TGTGCCAGCAGCTTAGAAGGCAGGTATTCACCCCTCCACTTT. It yields the protein CASSLEGRYSPLHF.

The V call is TRBV18, the J call TRBJ1-1, with 8 bases identical to TRBD1. The trim removed 2 bases at V and 4 bases at J, leaving 6 bases unmatched. This CDR3 spans 15 amino acids. Germline CDR1 and CDR2: KGHSH and LQKENI. The CDR3 here is CASSPMDRVSTEAFF. The CDR3 nucleotides read TGTGCCAGCTCACCAATGGACAGGGTCTCCACTGAAGCTTTCTTT.

V and J are TRBV4-3 and TRBJ2-3; 9 bases line up with TRBD2. The CDR3 is 18 amino acids. Germline values: CDR1 LGHNA, CDR2 YSLEER. V lost 0 bases and J lost 0; bases outside the gene matches: 7. DNA for the CDR3: TGCGCCAGCAGCCAAGATTTGCGAAGCGGGGGGAGCACAGATACGCAGTATTTT. Translated, it gives CASSQDLRSGGSTDTQYF.

Only one count was recorded for this clone. The V call is TRBV14, the J call TRBJ2-7; D gene ambiguous. The CDR3 runs to 16 residues. Per germline, CDR1 SGHDN and CDR2 FVKESK. Trimming left V 1 base short and J 5 bases short, with 18 bases between. This CDR3 reads CASSQGTHSFRNEQYF. The CDR3, as DNA: TGTGCCAGCAGCCAAGGAACCCACAGCTTTAGGAACGAGCAGTACTTC.

The chain uses TRBV4-3 and TRBJ2-7; 7 bases map to TRBD1. J gave up 2 bases and V 6 bases, and 13 bases lay outside the gene matches. Germline CDR1 and CDR2: LGHNA and YSLEER. This CDR3 spans 16 amino acids. CDR3 in amino acids: CASSPLATGNPYEQYF. CDR3 coding DNA: TGCGCCAGCAGTCCTTTGGCGACAGGGAACCCCTACGAGCAGTACTTC.

The chain is built from TRBV30 and TRBJ1-2, with D uncertain. With 0 bases removed from V and 2 bases from J, the gap between germline ends came to 10 bases. The germline CDR1 and CDR2 sequences are GTSNPN and SVGIG (reference sequence). This CDR3 has 14 amino acids. DNA of the CDR3: TGTGCCTGGAGTGTGGCACGGGAAAACTATGGCTACACCTTC. Translated: CAWSVARENYGYTF.

V gene TRBV6-5 combines with J gene TRBJ1-6; 8 bases are shared with TRBD1. Germline CDR1 MNHEY, CDR2 SVGAGI. The V gene end was trimmed by 0 bases and the J gene end by 6 bases; junction bases not matched to a gene: 4. This CDR3 region has 16 residues. Written as DNA, the CDR3 is TGTGCCAGCAGTTACTCCGGACAGGGAGTTAATTCACCCCTCCACTTT. Translation: CASSYSGQGVNSPLHF.

The chain employs TRBV19 and TRBJ1-4; a possible D gene is TRBD1 (5 bases). Trimming shortened V by 7 bases and J by 0 bases, and 9 bases separated the two germline ends. Germline values: CDR1 LNHDA, CDR2 SQIVND (reference sequence). The CDR3 spans 14 residues. The DNA of the CDR3 is TGTGCCAGTACAGGGACTGCAACTAATGAAAAACTGTTTTTT. Translating gives CASTGTATNEKLFF.

The chain joins TRBV10-2 to TRBJ2-5, with 11 positions matching TRBD1. The CDR3 runs 16 residues. The junction had 13 bases not matched to a gene; V was cut back by 8 bases and J by 5 bases. Germline loops: CDR1 WSHSY, CDR2 SAAADI. CDR3: CASGGRTGGVGETQYF. DNA of the CDR3: TGCGCCAGCGGGGGGCGGACAGGGGGCGTAGGGGAGACCCAGTACTTC.

CDR3 in amino acids: CASSTGQGYSNQPQHF. In DNA, the CDR3 is TGTGCCAGTAGTACCGGACAGGGCTATAGCAATCAGCCCCAGCATTTT. This chain joins TRBV19 and TRBJ1-5, with 8 bases matching TRBD1. CDR1 is LNHDA and CDR2 is SQIVND in the germline V gene (reference sequence). With V trimmed by 4 bases and J by 0 bases, 5 bases remained unmatched. The CDR3 spans 16 residues.

V and J are TRBV7-3 and TRBJ2-7; TRBD1 matches at 7 bases. The CDR3 extends over 14 amino acids. J was trimmed by 7 bases and V by 1 base; bases with no gene match: 7. Germline CDR1 and CDR2: SGHTA and FQGTGA. The CDR3 spells CASSLIGDSTEQYF. The CDR3 DNA reads TGTGCCAGCAGCTTAATAGGGGACAGCACGGAGCAGTACTTC.

This clone was counted between two and nine times. The chain is built from TRBV5-1 and TRBJ1-2, with D unclear. CDR1 and CDR2 (germline): SGHRS, YFSETQ. V gave up 3 bases and J gave up 6 bases, with 12 bases separating them. CDR3 length: 13 amino acids. Here the CDR3 reads CASSSPGGDGYTF. CDR3 DNA: TGCGCCAGCAGCTCGCCGGGCGGGGATGGCTACACCTTC.

V gene TRBV5-6 combines with J gene TRBJ1-6; 10 bases are a match to TRBD1. Germline V lookup: CDR1 SGHDT, CDR2 YYEEEE. This CDR3 has 16 residues. J gave up 7 bases and V 0 bases, and 4 bases lay outside the gene matches. The CDR3 reads CASSLEWGQGNSPLHF. In DNA form, the CDR3 reads TGTGCCAGCAGCTTGGAATGGGGACAGGGGAATTCACCCCTCCACTTT.

The chain recombines TRBV6-2 or TRBV6-3 with TRBJ2-1; D uncertain. The germline V and J ends were trimmed by 6 bases and 4 bases, with 7 bases remaining between them. From germline, CDR1 is MNHEY and CDR2 SVGEGT. The CDR3 is made up of 12 amino acids. The CDR3 loop reads CASSWAYNEQFF. The DNA of the CDR3 is TGTGCCAGCAGCTGGGCGTACAATGAGCAGTTCTTC.

This rearrangement joins TRBV27 to TRBJ2-7; 8 bases agree with TRBD1. The CDR3 length is 13 residues. The germline V gene has CDR1 MNHEY and CDR2 SMNVEV (reference sequence). The junction had 1 base not matched to a gene; V was cut back by 3 bases and J by 3 bases. CDR3 sequence (DNA): TGTGCCAGCAGTTTTACAGGGGGCTACGAGCAGTACTTC. Translated: CASSFTGGYEQYF.

V gene TRBV6-6 combines with J gene TRBJ2-5; D is possibly TRBD2 (5 bases). CDR1 is MNHNY and CDR2 is SVGAGI in the germline V gene (reference sequence). Trimming pared 2 bases from V and 0 bases from J, leaving 7 bases between. The CDR3 is 14 amino acids. CDR3 residues: CASSYPGYQETQYF. CDR3 nucleotides: TGTGCCAGCAGTTACCCGGGGTACCAAGAGACCCAGTACTTC.

CDR3 region: CAWSVPPKVEAFF. Here the CDR3 DNA reads TGTGCCTGGAGTGTACCTCCTAAAGTTGAAGCTTTCTTT. The V gene is TRBV30, the J gene TRBJ1-1; D gene ambiguous. Germline V gene data show CDR1 as GTSNPN and CDR2 as SVGIG (reference sequence). Trimming removed 0 bases from V and 7 bases from J, with 12 bases in between. This CDR3 spans 13 amino acids.

The rearrangement joins TRBV7-6 to TRBJ1-1; a weak D match, TRBD1 (5 bases). The germline V gene encodes CDR1 SGHVS and CDR2 FNYEAQ. The CDR3 runs to 14 residues. Trimming cost V 1 base and J 5 bases, with 11 bases left between them. The CDR3 bases are TGTGCCAGCAGCTTAGGAGTTGGGGCGACTGAAGCTTTCTTT. Amino acids: CASSLGVGATEAFF.

This clone was recorded once. The chain carries TRBV25-1 and TRBJ1-6; 7 nucleotides agree with TRBD1. The CDR3 is 15 residues long. Germline values: CDR1 MGHDK, CDR2 SYGVNS. The J segment lost 7 bases and the V segment lost 1 base, leaving 4 bases of the junction unmatched. The CDR3 DNA reads as TGTGCCAGCAGTGAATCGGGACAGAGAAATTCACCCCTCCACTTT. Encoded protein: CASSESGQRNSPLHF.

The rearrangement links TRBV9 to TRBJ2-3; 13 bases are shared with TRBD2. Trimming took 3 bases from V and 4 from J; bases not matched to a gene: 5. There are 16 residues in the CDR3. Germline V gives CDR1 SGDLS, CDR2 YYNGEE. The CDR3 sequence: CASSGTSGGDPDTQYF. The CDR3, as DNA: TGTGCCAGCAGCGGTACTAGCGGGGGGGACCCAGATACGCAGTATTTT.

The V gene is TRBV9, the J gene TRBJ2-2; D perhaps matches TRBD1 (5 bases). Germline-derived CDR1 and CDR2 are SGDLS and YYNGEE. The CDR3 sequence is 14 residues long. Trimming stripped 1 base from V and 6 bases from J, with 10 bases between. The CDR3 reads CASSVLGVSGELFF. In DNA form, the CDR3 reads TGTGCCAGCAGCGTATTAGGGGTTTCCGGGGAGCTGTTTTTT. Supplemented by reference TRBV9 and TRBJ2-2, the full variable domain reads DSGVTQTPKHLITATGQRVTLRCSPRSGDLSVYWYQQSLDQGLQFLIQYYNGEERAKGNILERFSAQQFPDLHSELNLSSLELGDSALYFCASSVLGVSGELFFGEGSRLTVL.